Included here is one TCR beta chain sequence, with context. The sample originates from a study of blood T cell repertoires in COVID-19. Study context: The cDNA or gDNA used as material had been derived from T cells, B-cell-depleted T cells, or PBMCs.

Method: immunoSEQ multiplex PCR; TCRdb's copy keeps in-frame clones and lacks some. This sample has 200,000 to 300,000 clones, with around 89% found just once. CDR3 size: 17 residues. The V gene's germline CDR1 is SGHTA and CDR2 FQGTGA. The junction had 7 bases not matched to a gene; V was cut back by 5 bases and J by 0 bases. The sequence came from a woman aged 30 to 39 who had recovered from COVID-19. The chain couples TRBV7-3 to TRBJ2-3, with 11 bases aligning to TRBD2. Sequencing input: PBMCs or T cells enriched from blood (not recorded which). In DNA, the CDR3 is TGTGCCAGCAGCCCCTGGGGACTAGCGGCAAGCACAGATACGCAGTATTTT. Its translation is CASSPWGLAASTDTQYF.